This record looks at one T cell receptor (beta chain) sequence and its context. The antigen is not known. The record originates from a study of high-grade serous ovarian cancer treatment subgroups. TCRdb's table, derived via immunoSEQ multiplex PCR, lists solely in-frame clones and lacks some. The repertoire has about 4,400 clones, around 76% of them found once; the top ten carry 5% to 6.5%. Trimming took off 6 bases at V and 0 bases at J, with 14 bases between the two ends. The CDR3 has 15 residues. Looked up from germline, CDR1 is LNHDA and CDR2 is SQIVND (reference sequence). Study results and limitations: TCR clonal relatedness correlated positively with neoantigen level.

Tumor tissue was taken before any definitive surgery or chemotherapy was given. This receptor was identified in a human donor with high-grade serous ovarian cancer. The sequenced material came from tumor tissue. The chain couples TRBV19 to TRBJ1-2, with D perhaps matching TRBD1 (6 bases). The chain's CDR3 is CASRTTGFPNYGYTF. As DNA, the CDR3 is TGTGCCAGTAGAACCACAGGGTTCCCTAACTATGGCTACACCTTC. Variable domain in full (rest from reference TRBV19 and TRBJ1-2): DGGITQSPKYLFRKEGQNVTLSCEQNLNHDAMYWYRQDPGQGLRLIYYSQIVNDFQKGDIAEGYSVSREKKESFPLTVTSAQKNPTAFYLCASRTTGFPNYGYTFGSGTRLTVV.